This entry lists 31 T cell receptor beta chains sequenced from one sample in a study of blood T cell repertoires in COVID-19 (dated by TCRdb to 2020 to 2021). Receptors were amplified or captured by the immunoSEQ multiplex PCR assay. Not all clones reach the TCRdb copy of this immuneACCESS table, which keeps in-frame sequences only. Checked studies attribute under half of the gap to unresolved V genes and leave the rest unexplained. This sample comprises about 190,000 clones, about nine tenths of them detected only once. In total, the top ten clones hold around 1.1% of the sample. The sequenced sample was peripheral blood. These TCRs come from a man aged 25 to 40 with acute or convalescent COVID-19.

This chain joins TRBV6-6 and TRBJ2-7; 9 bases are shared with TRBD1. The CDR3 length is 16 residues. The V gene end was trimmed by 5 bases and the J gene end by 3 bases; junction bases not matched to a gene: 11. Germline CDR1 and CDR2: MNHNY and SVGAGI (reference sequence). DNA for the CDR3: TGTGCCAGCAGTCGACGTCCGGGACAGGGCGTCTACGAGCAGTACTTC. Protein: CASSRRPGQGVYEQYF.

The chain combines TRBV7-9 with TRBJ2-3, with 9 bases that match TRBD2. V was clipped by 0 bases and J by 4 bases; unmatched bases: 8. This CDR3 has 17 amino acids. From germline, CDR1 is SEHNR and CDR2 FQNEAQ (reference sequence). CDR3 residues: CASSLARAGGPPDTQYF. The DNA for the CDR3 is TGTGCCAGCAGCTTAGCGCGGGCGGGAGGGCCCCCAGATACGCAGTATTTT.

This chain joins TRBV18 and TRBJ2-5, with TRBD2 matching over 10 bases. The junction had 9 bases not matched to a gene; V was cut back by 6 bases and J by 5 bases. Germline V gene data show CDR1 as KGHSH and CDR2 as LQKENI. CDR3 length equals 15 residues. CDR3 coding DNA: TGTGCCAGCTCCCGTGATCTAGCGGGGGTCGAGACCCAGTACTTC. The encoded protein is CASSRDLAGVETQYF.

This clone has just one count. The V and J genes are TRBV29-1 and TRBJ2-5; 8 bases map to TRBD1. Germline-derived CDR1 and CDR2 are SQVTM and ANQGSEA. The CDR3 covers 13 residues. Trimming took 4 bases from V and 3 from J; bases not matched to a gene: 4. The CDR3 region is CSVARQGKETQYF. The CDR3 DNA follows: TGCAGCGTTGCGAGACAGGGGAAAGAGACCCAGTACTTC.

The genes are TRBV28 and TRBJ1-1; no reliable D call. CDR1 MDHEN and CDR2 SYDVKM come from the germline V gene. V lost 5 bases, J lost 11 bases, and 15 bases lay in between. This CDR3 spans 12 amino acids. CDR3 in amino acids: CASSPVRGIAFF. The CDR3 coding sequence is TGTGCCAGCAGTCCCGTCCGGGGTATCGCTTTCTTT.

This rearrangement joins TRBV6-5 to TRBJ2-3; D possibly corresponds to TRBD2 (5 bases). The V and J ends lost 2 bases and 2 bases respectively, with 11 bases between them. The length of the CDR3 is 15 residues. The germline V gene encodes CDR1 MNHEY and CDR2 SVGAGI. For the CDR3, the DNA is TGTGCCAGCAGTTACCATGGACTGAACACAGATACGCAGTATTTT. This translates into CASSYHGLNTDTQYF.

The CDR3 is CASRGQGKDGYTF. The CDR3 DNA is TGTGCCAGCAGGGGGCAGGGGAAGGATGGCTACACCTTC. The chain joins TRBV6-5 to TRBJ1-2, with D possibly TRBD1 on 6 matching bases. This CDR3 is built from 13 residues. In germline, CDR1 is MNHEY, CDR2 SVGAGI. The V end lost 6 bases, the J end lost 6 bases, and 14 bases lay between the germline ends.

This chain connects TRBV7-9 to TRBJ1-5; D gene ambiguous. The CDR3 consists of 14 residues. Germline CDR1 and CDR2: SEHNR and FQNEAQ (reference sequence). V gave up 5 bases and J gave up 1 base, with 9 bases separating them. The CDR3 DNA reads as TGTGCCAGCAGCCGGGGAGTCAGCAATCAGCCCCAGCATTTT. Its protein product is CASSRGVSNQPQHF.

CDR3 sequence: CASSRTSGETQYF. Written as DNA, the CDR3 is TGTGCCAGCTCTCGGACTAGCGGGGAGACCCAGTACTTC. The V gene is TRBV10-3, the J gene TRBJ2-5; 11 bases fit TRBD2. There are 13 residues in the CDR3. Germline-derived CDR1 and CDR2 are ENHRY and SYGVKD. Germline trimming cut 10 bases from V and 5 bases from J; bases unmatched to any gene: 6.

This rearrangement joins TRBV28 to TRBJ1-2; perhaps TRBD1 as D (5 bases). Germline V lookup: CDR1 MDHEN, CDR2 SYDVKM. There are 14 residues in the CDR3. Between the trimmed V and J ends, which lost 3 bases and 5 bases, there was a span of 13 bases. The CDR3, as DNA: TGTGCCAGCAGTTTGGGGGGGTCGAGTTATGGCTACACCTTC. This encodes CASSLGGSSYGYTF.

In its sample, this clone was seen once. This CDR3 reads CASSQETREYNEQFF. The CDR3 nucleotides read TGCGCCAGCAGCCAAGAAACCCGGGAGTACAATGAGCAGTTCTTC. V and J are TRBV4-1 and TRBJ2-1, with TRBD2 as a possible D gene (6 bases). Germline lookup yields CDR1 MGHRA and CDR2 YSYEKL. The CDR3 has 15 residues. V lost 0 bases, J lost 4 bases, and 10 bases lay in between.

This sequence joins TRBV6-5 and TRBJ2-7; 10 bases align to TRBD1. Germline V CDR1 and CDR2: MNHEY, SVGAGI. Trimming took 7 bases from V and 2 from J; bases not matched to a gene: 8. The CDR3 contains 15 residues. CDR3 DNA sequence: TGTGCCAGCACCAAATTGGGACAGGGGACCTACGAGCAGTACTTC. Amino acids: CASTKLGQGTYEQYF.

The chain combines TRBV2 with TRBJ2-3; TRBD2 matches at 8 bases. The V gene's germline CDR1 is SNHLY and CDR2 FYNNEI. CDR3 length: 18 residues. J lost 0 bases, V lost 6 bases, and 14 bases had no gene match. CDR3 protein: CASRARGGGGTSTDTQYF. The CDR3, as DNA: TGTGCCAGCAGAGCCCGCGGTGGCGGGGGGACCAGCACAGATACGCAGTATTTT.

The chain combines TRBV10-3 with TRBJ2-3, with 9 bases that match TRBD2. The V and J ends lost 3 bases and 2 bases, in that order; junction bases with no gene match: 12. The CDR3 is 18 residues long. Per germline, CDR1 ENHRY and CDR2 SYGVKD. The CDR3 loop is CAISETESGGPLTDTQYF. In nucleotides, the CDR3 is TGTGCCATCAGTGAAACGGAAAGCGGGGGGCCTCTCACAGATACGCAGTATTTT.

This clone has just a few counts. The rearrangement links TRBV5-5 to TRBJ1-2, with 8 positions matching TRBD1. The CDR3 contains 14 residues. Trimming took 3 bases from V and 6 from J; bases not matched to a gene: 7. Per germline, CDR1 SGHKS and CDR2 YYEKEE (reference sequence). Written as DNA, the CDR3 is TGTGCCAGCAGCTCCGGACAGGGAGTAGATGGCTACACCTTC. Translation: CASSSGQGVDGYTF.

V gene TRBV7-8 combines with J gene TRBJ1-2; no firm D call. V shed 0 bases and J shed 2 bases, with 16 bases lying between them. CDR3 length: 17 residues. Germline V gene sequence: CDR1 SGHVS, CDR2 FQNEAQ. Here the CDR3 reads CASSLALSGRGNYGYTF. The CDR3 coding sequence is TGTGCCAGCAGCTTAGCGCTTAGCGGACGGGGAAACTATGGCTACACCTTC.

This chain joins TRBV9 and TRBJ2-7; 8 bases agree with TRBD2. V shed 0 bases and J 5 bases; nucleotides not matched to a gene: 7. CDR1 and CDR2 from the germline V gene are SGDLS and YYNGEE. The CDR3 totals 15 residues. This CDR3 reads CASSVAGGVLDEQYF. The CDR3 DNA follows: TGTGCCAGCAGCGTAGCGGGAGGGGTGCTGGACGAGCAGTACTTC.

This sequence joins TRBV7-9 and TRBJ2-1; 12 nucleotides align to TRBD2. The V gene's germline CDR1 is SEHNR and CDR2 FQNEAQ (reference sequence). This CDR3 has 16 amino acids. V lost 2 bases to trimming and J lost 7 bases; unmatched junction nucleotides: 6. The CDR3 reads CASSLRLAGGPNEQFF. The DNA of the CDR3 is TGTGCCAGCAGCTTAAGGCTAGCGGGAGGGCCGAATGAGCAGTTCTTC.

A single count supports this clone. J is TRBJ2-5 and V is TRBV6-5; 15 nucleotides line up with TRBD2. The CDR3 loop spans 16 amino acids. Germline values: CDR1 MNHEY, CDR2 SVGAGI. V lost 4 bases to trimming and J lost 4 bases; unmatched junction nucleotides: 4. CDR3 sequence: CASSSTGLAGGETQYF. The CDR3 bases are TGTGCCAGCAGTTCTACGGGACTAGCGGGAGGAGAGACCCAGTACTTC.

The rearrangement links TRBV5-1 to TRBJ1-3; D is perhaps TRBD1 (6 bases). V was pared by 0 bases and J by 2 bases, with 6 bases between. The V gene's germline CDR1 is SGHRS and CDR2 YFSETQ. There are 14 residues in the CDR3. In DNA, the CDR3 is TGCGCCAGCAGCTTGGACAGGGCTGGAAACACCATATATTTT. It yields the protein CASSLDRAGNTIYF.

The chain carries TRBV19 and TRBJ1-3; D gene ambiguous. The germline CDR1 and CDR2 sequences are LNHDA and SQIVND (reference sequence). Trimming took 5 bases from V and 4 from J, leaving 12 bases between them. The CDR3 length is 14 residues. The CDR3 sequence: CASSDRRIGNTIYF. CDR3 nucleotide sequence: TGTGCCAGTAGTGACCGGAGGATCGGAAACACCATATATTTT. Based on the CDR3 plus reference TRBV19 and TRBJ1-3, the full variable domain is DGGITQSPKYLFRKEGQNVTLSCEQNLNHDAMYWYRQDPGQGLRLIYYSQIVNDFQKGDIAEGYSVSREKKESFPLTVTSAQKNPTAFYLCASSDRRIGNTIYFGEGSWLTVV.

The chain joins TRBV5-1 to TRBJ1-1, with D perhaps matching TRBD1 (5 bases). The V gene's germline CDR1 is SGHRS and CDR2 YFSETQ. V was cut by 0 bases and J by 3 bases, with 6 bases left in between. The CDR3 has 13 residues. The CDR3 protein is CASSLEQDTEAFF. The CDR3, as DNA: TGCGCCAGCAGCTTGGAACAGGACACTGAAGCTTTCTTT. Based on the CDR3 plus reference TRBV5-1 and TRBJ1-1, the full variable domain is KAGVTQTPRYLIKTRGQQVTLSCSPISGHRSVSWYQQTPGQGLQFLFEYFSETQRNKGNFPGRFSGRQFSNSRSEMNVSTLELGDSALYLCASSLEQDTEAFFGQGTRLTVV.

The rearrangement links TRBV10-2 to TRBJ1-1; 7 bases agree with TRBD1. Trimming cost V 7 bases and J 5 bases; bases outside gene matches: 4. The CDR3 contains 12 residues. CDR1 WSHSY and CDR2 SAAADI come from the germline V gene. The CDR3 DNA reads TGCGCCAGCACAGGGGGGTGGACTGAAGCTTTCTTT. Its protein is CASTGGWTEAFF.

The chain couples TRBV19 to TRBJ1-2; no reliable D call. Trimming cost V 7 bases and J 5 bases, with 14 bases left between them. The length of the CDR3 is 13 residues. CDR1 and CDR2 (germline): LNHDA, SQIVND (reference sequence). The CDR3 reads CASTKSAEYGYTF. The CDR3 nucleotides read TGTGCCAGTACCAAATCTGCGGAGTATGGCTACACCTTC.

This clone was recorded only once. The chain employs TRBV9 and TRBJ2-7; 12 positions agree with TRBD1. J was trimmed by 3 bases and V by 3 bases; bases with no gene match: 4. Germline V CDR1 and CDR2: SGDLS, YYNGEE. CDR3 length: 15 residues. CDR3 sequence: CASSEGTGGYYEQYF. As DNA, the CDR3 is TGTGCCAGCAGCGAGGGGACAGGGGGCTACTACGAGCAGTACTTC.

This chain links TRBV2 with TRBJ2-1; 7 bases are shared with TRBD1. The CDR3 loop spans 15 amino acids. The J segment lost 0 bases and the V segment lost 6 bases, leaving 5 bases of the junction unmatched. Germline V gene data show CDR1 as SNHLY and CDR2 as FYNNEI. Here the CDR3 DNA reads TGTGCCAGCAGGCTGACAGGGAGCTCCTACAATGAGCAGTTCTTC. Protein: CASRLTGSSYNEQFF.

The chain carries TRBV19 and TRBJ1-3; no clear D. The ends were cut back, 5 bases at V and 2 bases at J, with 16 bases in the middle. Germline-derived CDR1 and CDR2 are LNHDA and SQIVND (reference sequence). There are 16 residues in the CDR3. CDR3 in DNA: TGTGCCAGTAGTCTCCCGGAGGAACTCGCTGGAAACACCATATATTTT. It encodes CASSLPEELAGNTIYF.

This chain links TRBV6-5 with TRBJ1-6; possibly TRBD1 for D (6 bases). The CDR3 is 14 residues long. Germline-derived CDR1 and CDR2 are MNHEY and SVGAGI. V lost 6 bases, J lost 11 bases, and 17 bases lay in between. The CDR3 protein is CASREDSRGPPLHF. The CDR3 bases are TGTGCCAGCAGGGAGGACAGTCGTGGTCCACCCCTCCACTTT.

This chain connects TRBV28 to TRBJ1-1; 7 bases match TRBD1. CDR3 length: 15 residues. The V gene's germline CDR1 is MDHEN and CDR2 SYDVKM. The J segment lost 6 bases and the V segment lost 5 bases, leaving 12 bases of the junction unmatched. CDR3 in DNA: TGTGCCAGCAGTGCCAGGGGGAAACTTGCCCCTGAAGCTTTCTTT. This sequence encodes CASSARGKLAPEAFF.

The chain couples TRBV5-8 to TRBJ1-5, with a tentative D call TRBD1 (6 bases). V lost 1 base and J 2 bases, leaving 19 bases between the germline ends. Germline V gene sequence: CDR1 SGHTS, CDR2 YDEGEE. The CDR3 is 18 amino acids. Written as DNA, the CDR3 is TGTGCCAGCAGCTTGTACAGGGTCTCATCCGGTGGCAATCAGCCCCAGCATTTT. Protein sequence: CASSLYRVSSGGNQPQHF.

J is TRBJ1-4 and V is TRBV28; 7 positions agree with TRBD1. This CDR3 contains 13 residues. The V and J ends lost 4 bases and 8 bases, in that order; junction bases with no gene match: 4. CDR1 is MDHEN and CDR2 is SYDVKM in the germline V gene. CDR3 sequence reads: CASSWGQKEKLFF. CDR3 nucleotide sequence: TGTGCCAGCAGTTGGGGACAGAAAGAAAAACTGTTTTTT.